This T cell receptor beta chain was recorded in a study of T cells after posttransplantation cyclophosphamide. The study, taken as a whole, reports: Tissue-infiltrating T cells from skin or gut overlapped little with blood T cells. After PTCy, TRB diversity resembled that of CNI/methotrexate controls. Donor CD8+ memory clones often dominated recipient blood repertoires at later times.

Assay: immunoSEQ multiplex PCR; the TCRdb copy retains only in-frame clones and omits some. Singletons are absent from the sample, which has about 37,000 clones. This clone appeared many times. Its target is unknown. This CDR3 comprises 14 residues. V was trimmed by 6 bases and J by 6 bases, leaving 14 bases between them. This related bone marrow graft donor gave peripheral blood on the day of marrow donation. The specimen sequenced was PBMCs. The TCR was taken from a man aged 30 to 45 in good health and a related stem cell transplant donor. This rearrangement joins TRBV12-3 or TRBV12-4 to TRBJ2-2; D may be TRBD1 or TRBD2 (7 bases each). The CDR3 sequence is CASRWEGAAGELFF. CDR3 DNA: TGTGCCAGCAGGTGGGAGGGGGCAGCCGGGGAGCTGTTTTTT.